The 27 T cell receptor beta chains in this list originate from one sample, sequenced in a study of cytomegalovirus exposure and HLA in healthy donors (dated by TCRdb to about 2017). Libraries were constructed by the immunoSEQ multiplex PCR assay. For the multiplex PCR, a mixture combining 60 forward primers for TCR Vbeta segments and 13 reverse primers for TCR Jbeta segments was used. As stored in TCRdb, this immuneACCESS dataset retains in-frame rearrangements with V and J assigned. A fraction of the clones does not appear; measured against another copy, unresolved V genes explain less than half of the discrepancy, and the remainder lacks a known reason. The sample table shows 180,000 or so clones, and approximately 73% are seen once. The ten most abundant clones make up under 2.5% of the sample. The sample comprised PBMCs. The receptor source for this set is a woman aged 25 to 39 in good health and CMV-seropositive.

The rearrangement uses TRBV5-1 and TRBJ1-1, with D tentatively TRBD1 (5 bases). CDR3 size: 15 residues. CDR1 is SGHRS and CDR2 is YFSETQ in the germline V gene. With 5 bases removed from V and 0 bases from J, the gap between germline ends came to 14 bases. CDR3 bases: TGCGCCAGCAGGACCGAAGGGGCCGTGAACACTGAAGCTTTCTTT. This translates into CASRTEGAVNTEAFF.

V and J are TRBV9 and TRBJ2-3; 11 bases are shared with TRBD2. Germline lookup yields CDR1 SGDLS and CDR2 YYNGEE. The CDR3 covers 17 residues. After removal of 4 bases from V and 6 bases from J, the junction contained 13 bases not matched to a gene. The CDR3 nucleotides read TGTGCCAGCAGCTCCGGTGGGCTAGCGGGGGGATGGGATACGCAGTATTTT. Translation gives CASSSGGLAGGWDTQYF.

J is TRBJ2-3 and V is TRBV19, with 7 positions matching TRBD1. The J segment lost 2 bases and the V segment lost 5 bases, leaving 4 bases of the junction unmatched. CDR1 and CDR2 (germline): LNHDA, SQIVND (reference sequence). The CDR3 totals 14 residues. Written as DNA, the CDR3 is TGTGCCAGTAGTCCACAGGGGTACACAGATACGCAGTATTTT. It yields the protein CASSPQGYTDTQYF.

The V call is TRBV2, the J call TRBJ2-3, with D perhaps matching TRBD2 (7 bases). V was shortened by 4 bases and J by 3 bases, with 14 bases between the two germline ends. CDR1 and CDR2 (germline): SNHLY, FYNNEI. CDR3 length equals 15 residues. This chain's CDR3 is CASSGLGGPTDTQYF. CDR3 DNA: TGTGCCAGCAGTGGCTTGGGGGGGCCAACAGATACGCAGTATTTT.

In its sample, this clone was seen a few times. The J gene is TRBJ1-3, the V gene TRBV6-1; no clear D gene. Germline assignment: CDR1 MNHNS and CDR2 SASEGT. CDR3 size: 14 residues. V lost 3 bases to trimming and J lost 1 base, with 7 bases between them. The CDR3 nucleotides read TGTGCCAGCAGTGACCCCAGGTCTGGAAACACCATATATTTT. Translated, it gives CASSDPRSGNTIYF.

This chain joins TRBV6-5 and TRBJ1-2; D gene uncertain. Germline CDR1 and CDR2: MNHEY and SVGAGI. Trimming cost V 5 bases and J 6 bases, with 10 bases left between them. The CDR3 has 12 amino acids. CDR3 protein: CASSDSDNGYTF. The CDR3 DNA is TGTGCCAGCAGTGATAGTGATAATGGCTACACCTTC.

The chain links TRBV19 to TRBJ1-6; D might be TRBD1 (5 bases). The V and J ends lost 5 bases and 7 bases respectively, with 18 bases between them. CDR1 is LNHDA, CDR2 SQIVND, per germline (reference sequence). The CDR3 totals 16 residues. The CDR3 is CASSPLDSAPNSPLHF. The CDR3 nucleotides are TGTGCCAGTAGTCCACTTGACAGTGCCCCGAATTCACCCCTCCACTTT.

There are a few counts of this clone. The chain carries TRBV2 and TRBJ2-6, with D unresolved. The germline V and J ends were trimmed by 6 bases and 0 bases, with 6 bases remaining between them. This CDR3 is built from 14 residues. Germline V gene lookup returns CDR1 SNHLY and CDR2 FYNNEI. CDR3 coding DNA: TGTGCCAGCAGGCCGGGCTCTGGGGCCAACGTCCTGACTTTC. It codes for CASRPGSGANVLTF.

The chain has TRBV27 and TRBJ1-4; D is perhaps TRBD1 (5 bases). Germline values: CDR1 MNHEY, CDR2 SMNVEV (reference sequence). The CDR3 loop spans 16 amino acids. V shed 5 bases and J shed 8 bases, with 21 bases lying between them. The CDR3 loop reads CASSPPGAGRREKLFF. The CDR3 bases are TGTGCCAGCAGTCCCCCCGGGGCGGGAAGGCGGGAAAAACTGTTTTTT.

The rearrangement links TRBV28 to TRBJ1-5; 7 bases match TRBD1. The CDR3 contains 17 residues. J was trimmed by 0 bases and V by 5 bases; bases with no gene match: 10. CDR1 is MDHEN, CDR2 SYDVKM, per germline. The CDR3 loop reads CASSPTRGSGSNQPQHF. The CDR3 bases are TGTGCCAGCAGTCCCACCAGGGGGTCAGGTAGCAATCAGCCCCAGCATTTT.

The chain uses TRBV19 and TRBJ1-5; D call uncertain. V was pared by 10 bases and J by 2 bases, with 12 bases between. Germline lookup yields CDR1 LNHDA and CDR2 SQIVND (reference sequence). This CDR3 contains 13 residues. CDR3 loop: CATWEGGNQPQHF. DNA for the CDR3: TGTGCCACATGGGAGGGTGGCAATCAGCCCCAGCATTTT.

The chain uses TRBV14 and TRBJ2-1; 8 bases fit TRBD2. Germline V CDR1 and CDR2: SGHDN, FVKESK. V shed 1 base, J shed 6 bases, and the junction held 8 bases outside the gene matches. The CDR3 loop spans 16 amino acids. The CDR3 DNA follows: TGTGCCAGCAGCCAAGGCGGCCTAGCGGGTTTCAATGAGCAGTTCTTC. It yields the protein CASSQGGLAGFNEQFF.

This clone was detected once. This chain uses TRBV10-1 with TRBJ1-6; D might be TRBD1 (5 bases). Trimming took 4 bases from V and 10 from J, leaving 11 bases between them. Germline CDR1 reads WNHNN; CDR2 reads SYGVQD (reference sequence). CDR3 length equals 13 residues. The CDR3 DNA is TGCGCCAGCAGTGGGGCAGGGAACTCACCCCTCCACTTT. Its translation: CASSGAGNSPLHF.

This clone was counted a few times. The CDR3 loop is CASSQELPSGGVETQYF. DNA for the CDR3: TGTGCCAGCAGCCAAGAATTGCCTAGCGGGGGGGTAGAGACCCAGTACTTC. This chain joins TRBV4-2 and TRBJ2-5; 12 bases fit TRBD2. This CDR3 is 17 amino acids long. J lost 4 bases, V lost 0 bases, and 6 bases had no gene match. Germline V gene data show CDR1 as LGHNA and CDR2 as YNFKEQ.

DNA for the CDR3: TGTGCCAGCACCGAAGATGGGAGGGCGGACCAGAACACCGGGGAGCTGTTTTTT. Protein product: CASTEDGRADQNTGELFF. V and J are TRBV25-1 and TRBJ2-2; 7 bases agree with TRBD2. Germline lookup yields CDR1 MGHDK and CDR2 SYGVNS. CDR3 size: 18 residues. J gave up 1 base and V 7 bases, and 15 bases lay outside the gene matches.

The V gene is TRBV25-1, the J gene TRBJ2-7; tentatively, D is TRBD1 (6 bases). Germline assignment: CDR1 MGHDK and CDR2 SYGVNS. V was clipped by 4 bases and J by 0 bases, with 19 bases between them. The CDR3 has 17 amino acids. Written as DNA, the CDR3 is TGTGCCAGCAGTGGGGACATCAACGAAGGGCCCTCCTACGAGCAGTACTTC. This encodes CASSGDINEGPSYEQYF.

This clone was recorded a few times. This sample includes further DNA sequences coding for the same CDR3. The chain uses TRBV5-1 and TRBJ2-1, with a weak D call TRBD1 (6 bases). Trimming stripped 0 bases from V and 1 base from J, with 8 bases between. CDR3 length: 15 amino acids. Germline lookup yields CDR1 SGHRS and CDR2 YFSETQ. In DNA, the CDR3 is TGCGCCAGCAGCTTGGCCAGGGGATCCTACAATGAGCAGTTCTTC. It encodes CASSLARGSYNEQFF.

This clone was observed a few times. The chain joins TRBV5-1 to TRBJ1-4, with D hard to call. Germline V CDR1 and CDR2: SGHRS, YFSETQ. The V end was cut by 0 bases, the J end by 4 bases, with 7 bases between. The CDR3 covers 14 residues. CDR3 in DNA: TGCGCCAGCAGCTTGGTTGGACTTAATGAAAAACTGTTTTTT. This translates into CASSLVGLNEKLFF.

This sequence joins TRBV4-3 and TRBJ1-6, with no clear D. The length of the CDR3 is 15 residues. The V gene's germline CDR1 is LGHNA and CDR2 YSLEER. Deletions cut 1 base from V and 10 bases from J, with 14 bases between. CDR3 amino acids: CASSQVFGVVSPLHF. CDR3 DNA: TGCGCCAGCAGCCAAGTTTTCGGGGTTGTCTCACCCCTCCACTTT.

The gene calls are TRBV11-3 and TRBJ2-7; perhaps TRBD2 as D (8 bases). Germline assignment: CDR1 SGHNT and CDR2 YENEEA. The ends were cut back, 1 base at V and 3 bases at J, with 16 bases in the middle. This CDR3 comprises 16 residues. CDR3 coding DNA: TGTGCCAGCAGCTTAGCGGCGGGGGGACAGAGCTACGAGCAGTACTTC. Translation gives CASSLAAGGQSYEQYF. The full variable domain, in which reference TRBV11-3 and TRBJ2-7 provide the parts outside the CDR3, is EAGVVQSPRYKIIEKKQPVAFWCNPISGHNTLYWYLQNLGQGPELLIRYENEEAVDDSQLPKDRFSAERLKGVDSTLKIQPAELGDSAVYLCASSLAAGGQSYEQYFGPGTRLTVT.

The rearrangement uses TRBV4-3 and TRBJ1-2, with a weak D call TRBD1 (6 bases). Germline lookup yields CDR1 LGHNA and CDR2 YSLEER. The CDR3 contains 14 residues. V was pared by 2 bases and J by 6 bases, with 13 bases between. The CDR3 protein is CASSQIAGAHGYTF. The CDR3, as DNA: TGCGCCAGCAGCCAAATTGCAGGGGCCCATGGCTACACCTTC.

J is TRBJ1-5 and V is TRBV28; TRBD1 might be the D (6 bases). V lost 7 bases, J lost 3 bases, and 13 bases lay in between. The CDR3 extends over 14 amino acids. Germline V gene sequence: CDR1 MDHEN, CDR2 SYDVKM. CDR3 in amino acids: CASTSGADNQPQHF. In nucleotides, the CDR3 is TGTGCCAGCACTTCAGGGGCGGACAATCAGCCCCAGCATTTT.

The rearrangement joins TRBV16 to TRBJ2-5; a possible D gene is TRBD1 (6 bases). Germline V CDR1 and CDR2: KGHSY, FQNENV. This CDR3 is 16 amino acids long. Trimming removed 4 bases from V and 7 bases from J, with 22 bases in between. The CDR3 DNA reads as TGTGCCAGCAGCCTACGCCCTCAGGACAGCCCGGGGACCCAGTACTTC. It yields the protein CASSLRPQDSPGTQYF. The full variable domain, completed using reference TRBV16 and TRBJ2-5, is GEEVAQTPKHLVRGEGQKAKLYCAPIKGHSYVFWYQQVLKNEFKFLISFQNENVFDETGMPKERFSAKCLPNSPCSLEIQATKLEDSAVYFCASSLRPQDSPGTQYFGPGTRLLVL.

The chain recombines TRBV4-1 with TRBJ2-7; D is perhaps TRBD1 (6 bases). The germline CDR1 and CDR2 sequences are MGHRA and YSYEKL. V was clipped by 6 bases and J by 0 bases, with 15 bases between them. The CDR3 consists of 15 residues. CDR3 in DNA: TGCGCCAGCAGTCCCGGGACATACATCTCCTACGAGCAGTACTTC. This translates into CASSPGTYISYEQYF.

The chain has TRBV19 and TRBJ2-1; 7 bases match TRBD1. CDR1 is LNHDA, CDR2 SQIVND, per germline (reference sequence). The CDR3 extends over 16 amino acids. Germline trimming cut 6 bases from V and 6 bases from J; bases unmatched to any gene: 14. The chain's CDR3 is CASSDIGTVGSNEQFF. Written as DNA, the CDR3 is TGTGCCAGTAGCGACATTGGGACAGTGGGCAGCAATGAGCAGTTCTTC.

This clone was counted once. The gene calls are TRBV28 and TRBJ2-7, with D possibly matching TRBD1 (6 bases). The germline V and J ends were trimmed by 5 bases and 3 bases, with 17 bases remaining between them. The CDR3 covers 15 residues. Germline CDR1 and CDR2: MDHEN and SYDVKM. This CDR3 is CASSPAGTGIYEQYF. In DNA, the CDR3 is TGTGCCAGCAGTCCAGCCGGAACAGGGATCTACGAGCAGTACTTC.

A few counts support this clone. The chain couples TRBV6-1 to TRBJ2-7; 8 nucleotides match TRBD1. Trimming cost V 5 bases and J 2 bases; bases outside gene matches: 5. The CDR3 is 14 amino acids. Germline V gene sequence: CDR1 MNHNS, CDR2 SASEGT. The CDR3 reads CASSTGGRAYEQYF. The CDR3 region has the DNA TGTGCCAGCAGTACAGGGGGACGAGCCTACGAGCAGTACTTC.